The 15 T cell receptor beta chains in this list originate from one sample, sequenced in a study of blood T cell repertoires in COVID-19. The table came from immunoSEQ multiplex PCR; TCRdb's copy has only in-frame clones and leaves some out. Of a few hundred thousand clones in the sample, 80% to 90% were seen once. Sequences were obtained from PBMCs or T cells enriched from blood (not recorded which). All receptors derive from a man in his forties who had recovered from COVID-19.

This chain uses TRBV30 with TRBJ2-1; TRBD2 matches at 7 bases. Per the germline V gene, CDR1 is GTSNPN and CDR2 is SVGIG (reference sequence). This CDR3 is built from 15 residues. Trimming cost V 4 bases and J 5 bases; bases outside gene matches: 11. The CDR3: CAWIPAARENNEQFF. The CDR3 nucleotides are TGTGCCTGGATTCCGGCAGCGCGGGAGAACAATGAGCAGTTCTTC.

CDR3 in amino acids: CASSWTATSSYEQYF. The CDR3 nucleotides read TGTGCCAGCAGCTGGACAGCCACGAGCTCCTACGAGCAGTACTTC. The rearrangement links TRBV28 to TRBJ2-7, with D tentatively TRBD1 (6 bases). The CDR3 spans 15 residues. Trimming left V 6 bases short and J 0 bases short, with 15 bases between. Germline V gene sequence: CDR1 MDHEN, CDR2 SYDVKM.

The chain uses TRBV5-1 and TRBJ2-7, with 7 bases aligning to TRBD2. The V segment lost 2 bases and the J segment 9 bases; nucleotides outside the gene matches: 8. The CDR3 has 13 residues. Germline V gene sequence: CDR1 SGHRS, CDR2 YFSETQ. CDR3 in DNA: TGCGCCAGCAGCTTACAAGGGGAGGGGTGGCAGTACTTC. Amino acid sequence: CASSLQGEGWQYF.

This chain links TRBV7-8 with TRBJ2-5, with TRBD2 identical over 12 bases. V lost 6 bases and J lost 1; bases outside the gene matches: 6. The CDR3 runs to 16 residues. The germline V gene has CDR1 SGHVS and CDR2 FQNEAQ. Here the CDR3 reads CASSRTSGATQETQYF. The DNA for the CDR3 is TGTGCCAGCAGTCGGACTAGCGGGGCGACCCAAGAGACCCAGTACTTC.

This clone has a handful of counts. The chain carries TRBV2 and TRBJ2-1; 8 nucleotides match TRBD2. Germline V CDR1 and CDR2: SNHLY, FYNNEI. This CDR3 region has 19 residues. Trimming cost V 6 bases and J 0 bases; bases outside gene matches: 16. The CDR3, as DNA: TGTGCCAGCAGCGATAGCGGGGTCGGACTCCGAAGCTCCTACAATGAGCAGTTCTTC. This translates into CASSDSGVGLRSSYNEQFF. Full variable domain (rest looked up from reference TRBV2 and TRBJ2-1): EPEVTQTPSHQVTQMGQEVILRCVPISNHLYFYWYRQILGQKVEFLVSFYNNEISEKSEIFDDQFSVERPDGSNFTLKIRSTKLEDSAMYFCASSDSGVGLRSSYNEQFFGPGTRLTVL.

This clone was counted at least ten times. This rearrangement joins TRBV5-8 to TRBJ2-2; D call uncertain. This CDR3 comprises 13 residues. V lost 7 bases and J 5 bases, leaving 12 bases between the germline ends. The germline CDR1 and CDR2 sequences are SGHTS and YDEGEE. CDR3 amino acids: CASFRQTTGELFF. The CDR3 DNA follows: TGTGCCAGCTTCCGACAAACTACCGGGGAGCTGTTTTTT.

This clone was counted a few times. The CDR3 region has the DNA TGTGCCAGCAGTTTGGCACACGAGCAGTACTTC. Residues: CASSLAHEQYF. J is TRBJ2-7 and V is TRBV27, with D unclear. The CDR3 length is 11 residues. Germline assignment: CDR1 MNHEY and CDR2 SMNVEV (reference sequence). The V and J ends lost 3 bases and 5 bases respectively, with 5 bases between them.

The chain joins TRBV11-2 to TRBJ2-1; 10 nucleotides match TRBD2. Germline-derived CDR1 and CDR2 are SGHAT and FQNNGV. With 6 bases clipped from V and 7 bases from J, the junction kept 9 bases outside the gene matches. CDR3 length equals 15 residues. The CDR3 coding sequence is TGTGCCAGCAGGGGTAGCGGGAGGCTGACGAATGAGCAGTTCTTC. The encoded protein is CASRGSGRLTNEQFF.

V usage is TRBV21-1 and J usage is TRBJ2-4; the table's TRBD2 call for D was not verified on the DNA. TRBV21-1 is a documented pseudogene. The CDR3 runs to 19 residues. The CDR3, as DNA: TGTGCCAGCAGCAAAGCGCGACGAAGCGGGAGTTTGGCCAAAAACATTCAGTACTTC. This translates into CASSKARRSGSLAKNIQYF.

The chain recombines TRBV28 with TRBJ1-6; no reliable D call. V was clipped by 5 bases and J by 8 bases, with 10 bases between them. The CDR3 length is 13 residues. From germline, CDR1 is MDHEN and CDR2 SYDVKM. The CDR3, as DNA: TGTGCCAGCAGTACAGATTACTATTCACCCCTCCACTTT. As protein: CASSTDYYSPLHF.

The chain recombines TRBV10-3 with TRBJ1-1; perhaps TRBD1 as D (6 bases). CDR1 and CDR2 from the germline V gene are ENHRY and SYGVKD. V lost 7 bases and J lost 5, with 17 bases in between. This CDR3 has 14 amino acids. The CDR3 DNA reads TGTGCCATCACCCCGCACAGGGCTGATACTGAAGCTTTCTTT. This encodes CAITPHRADTEAFF.

The chain recombines TRBV4-2 with TRBJ2-3; tentatively, D is TRBD1 (8 bases). Germline V gene lookup returns CDR1 LGHNA and CDR2 YNFKEQ. This CDR3 contains 17 residues. Trimming left V 3 bases short and J 6 bases short, with 22 bases between. CDR3 bases: TGTGCCAGCAGCCACCTGGGAGGGACAGGCCAAGTGGATACGCAGTATTTT. It encodes CASSHLGGTGQVDTQYF.

The chain links TRBV11-2 to TRBJ2-1, with D possibly matching TRBD2 (6 bases). Per germline, CDR1 SGHAT and CDR2 FQNNGV. Trimming took 1 base from V and 4 from J, leaving 11 bases between them. CDR3 length: 15 amino acids. The CDR3 coding sequence is TGTGCCAGCAGCTTAGCTTCGGGAGCGTACAATGAGCAGTTCTTC. Encoded protein: CASSLASGAYNEQFF.

The table lists this clone with a few counts. CDR3 nucleotides: TGTGCCAGCAGTGACGGACAGGGGCGCTCCTATGGCTACACCTTC. This translates into CASSDGQGRSYGYTF. V usage is TRBV2 and J usage is TRBJ1-2; 9 bases line up with TRBD1. The CDR3 spans 15 residues. After removal of 3 bases from V and 4 bases from J, the junction contained 6 bases not matched to a gene. CDR1 SNHLY and CDR2 FYNNEI come from the germline V gene.

The chain recombines TRBV10-3 with TRBJ2-7; 10 bases line up with TRBD2. The germline V gene encodes CDR1 ENHRY and CDR2 SYGVKD. J was trimmed by 5 bases and V by 2 bases; bases with no gene match: 6. This CDR3 has 15 amino acids. The CDR3 loop reads CAISEPAGGENEQYF. The CDR3 DNA sequence: TGTGCCATCAGTGAGCCAGCGGGGGGGGAAAACGAGCAGTACTTC.